These 30 T cell receptor beta chains originate from one sample sequenced in a study of blood T cell repertoires in COVID-19 (dated by TCRdb to between 2020 and 2021). The library was built by means of the immunoSEQ multiplex PCR assay. TCRdb re-hosts the immuneACCESS table, in-frame sequences only. Its copies lack some clones; in the studies checked, an unresolved V gene accounts for under half of them, and the cause for the rest is not known. This sample comprises 98,000 or so clones, 87% of them detected only once. The top ten clonotypes cover roughly 15% of the sample. Sample: peripheral blood. The receptors shown here come from a man aged 50-60 years with acute or convalescent COVID-19.

The chain's CDR3 is CASSFGTYTDTQYF. The CDR3 coding sequence is TGCGCCAGCAGCTTTGGGACTTACACAGATACGCAGTATTTT. The chain employs TRBV5-1 and TRBJ2-3; perhaps TRBD2 as D (6 bases). The CDR3 has 14 residues. Germline CDR1 and CDR2: SGHRS and YFSETQ. Between the trimmed V and J ends, which lost 2 bases and 2 bases, there was a span of 9 bases.

The gene calls are TRBV28 and TRBJ2-5; 10 nucleotides line up with TRBD2. The CDR3 sequence is 20 residues long. The V and J ends lost 6 bases and 1 base, in that order; junction bases with no gene match: 20. Germline V gene data show CDR1 as MDHEN and CDR2 as SYDVKM. The CDR3 region is CASSLIPGAGLAQIQETQYF. CDR3 in DNA: TGTGCCAGCAGCCTGATTCCGGGGGCGGGACTAGCGCAGATCCAAGAGACCCAGTACTTC.

The chain joins TRBV6-5 to TRBJ1-6, with D perhaps TRBD1 (5 bases). Trimming removed 4 bases from V and 13 bases from J, with 11 bases in between. CDR1 is MNHEY, CDR2 SVGAGI, per germline. The CDR3 loop spans 12 amino acids. The CDR3 reads CASSSPGGPLHF. In nucleotides, the CDR3 is TGTGCCAGCAGTTCCCCCGGGGGTCCCCTCCACTTT.

V and J are TRBV2 and TRBJ1-2; 8 nucleotides agree with TRBD1. J lost 1 base, V lost 4 bases, and 8 bases had no gene match. The CDR3 contains 16 residues. CDR1 and CDR2 (germline): SNHLY, FYNNEI. The CDR3 bases are TGTGCCAGCAGTGCAGGGGGGACAGGTTATAACTATGGCTACACCTTC. Protein product: CASSAGGTGYNYGYTF.

The table lists this clone with a count of one. V and J are TRBV27 and TRBJ1-2, with D unresolved. This CDR3 spans 17 amino acids. The germline gives CDR1 MNHEY, CDR2 SMNVEV (reference sequence). The V and J ends lost 7 bases and 2 bases respectively, with 23 bases between them. The CDR3 here is CASTPYGFGERNYGYTF. The CDR3 bases are TGTGCCAGCACCCCCTACGGATTCGGGGAAAGGAACTATGGCTACACCTTC.

The chain uses TRBV5-4 and TRBJ2-2; 7 bases agree with TRBD1. J lost 2 bases, V lost 4 bases, and 8 bases had no gene match. The CDR3 is 16 residues long. Germline values: CDR1 SGHNT, CDR2 YYREEE (reference sequence). The CDR3 here is CASSLAGGRNTGELFF. The CDR3 bases are TGTGCCAGCAGCCTAGCAGGGGGAAGAAACACCGGGGAGCTGTTTTTT.

The V call is TRBV7-9, the J call TRBJ2-3; the D is unclear. CDR3 length: 15 amino acids. Trimming removed 5 bases from V and 0 bases from J, with 12 bases in between. The V gene's germline CDR1 is SEHNR and CDR2 FQNEAQ (reference sequence). In DNA form, the CDR3 reads TGTGCCAGCAGCCAAGTGGTGGCTAGCACAGATACGCAGTATTTT. Its translation is CASSQVVASTDTQYF.

The rearrangement joins TRBV23-1 to TRBJ2-7, with TRBD1 as a possible D gene (5 bases). TRBV23-1 falls under the ORF class, with uncertain function. Trimming shortened V by 9 bases and J by 5 bases, and 20 bases separated the two germline ends. This CDR3 has 14 residues. DNA of the CDR3: TGCGCCAGTTCCACCCAGGGTCTTTCCCACGAGCAGTACTTC. It is translated as CASSTQGLSHEQYF.

This clone was seen just once. The chain recombines TRBV18 with TRBJ1-4; D perhaps matches TRBD1 (5 bases). CDR3 size: 15 residues. The germline gives CDR1 KGHSH, CDR2 LQKENI. Trimming shortened V by 3 bases and J by 1 base, and 9 bases separated the two germline ends. CDR3 amino acids: CASSPPQGTNEKLFF. The CDR3 bases are TGTGCCAGCTCACCGCCTCAGGGAACTAATGAAAAACTGTTTTTT.

The V call is TRBV4-1, the J call TRBJ2-1; 10 nucleotides align to TRBD1. This CDR3 region has 14 residues. V shed 1 base and J 7 bases; nucleotides not matched to a gene: 1. Germline-derived CDR1 and CDR2 are MGHRA and YSYEKL. CDR3 loop: CASSQGTGGNEQFF. CDR3 sequence (DNA): TGCGCCAGCAGCCAAGGGACAGGGGGTAATGAGCAGTTCTTC.

The chain carries TRBV11-2 and TRBJ2-7; 10 nucleotides match TRBD1. This CDR3 contains 15 residues. Looked up from germline, CDR1 is SGHAT and CDR2 is FQNNGV. The V gene end was trimmed by 5 bases and the J gene end by 5 bases; junction bases not matched to a gene: 9. The CDR3 loop reads CASSTRTGGSHEQYF. Written as DNA, the CDR3 is TGTGCCAGCAGCACTCGGACAGGGGGGTCCCACGAGCAGTACTTC. The full variable domain, with the rest looked up from reference TRBV11-2 and TRBJ2-7, is EAGVAQSPRYKIIEKRQSVAFWCNPISGHATLYWYQQILGQGPKLLIQFQNNGVVDDSQLPKDRFSAERLKGVDSTLKIQPAKLEDSAVYLCASSTRTGGSHEQYFGPGTRLTVT.

V gene TRBV6-5 combines with J gene TRBJ2-5; maybe TRBD2 (5 bases). The germline V gene encodes CDR1 MNHEY and CDR2 SVGAGI. There are 14 residues in the CDR3. Trimming left V 4 bases short and J 0 bases short, with 9 bases between. The CDR3 reads CASSSPGYQETQYF. The CDR3 nucleotides are TGTGCCAGCAGTTCCCCGGGGTACCAAGAGACCCAGTACTTC.

The chain carries TRBV6-5 and TRBJ1-5; no firm D call. Deletions cut 0 bases from V and 2 bases from J, with 11 bases between. CDR3 size: 16 residues. Germline V gene sequence: CDR1 MNHEY, CDR2 SVGAGI. In DNA form, the CDR3 reads TGTGCCAGCAGTTACTCGAGTTCCCTTGGCAATCAGCCCCAGCATTTT. Protein sequence: CASSYSSSLGNQPQHF.

The chain links TRBV24-1 to TRBJ1-2, with D unclear. Germline CDR1 is KGHDR and CDR2 is SFDVKD. Between the trimmed V and J ends, which lost 5 bases and 8 bases, there was a span of 14 bases. The CDR3 length is 13 residues. For the CDR3, the DNA is TGTGCCACCAGTGGCGATATTTTCTACGGCTACACCTTC. Encoded protein: CATSGDIFYGYTF.

The chain's CDR3 is CASSLSAVYNEQFF. In DNA, the CDR3 is TGTGCCAGCAGCTTATCAGCGGTTTACAATGAGCAGTTCTTC. The chain uses TRBV7-9 and TRBJ2-1; possibly TRBD2 for D (5 bases). CDR1 and CDR2 from the germline V gene are SEHNR and FQNEAQ (reference sequence). V lost 2 bases and J 4 bases, leaving 9 bases between the germline ends. This CDR3 region has 14 residues.

This clone was seen only a few times. Here the CDR3 reads CASMGATGELFF. In nucleotides, the CDR3 is TGCGCCAGCATGGGGGCCACCGGGGAGCTGTTTTTT. This rearrangement joins TRBV5-1 to TRBJ2-2, with D possibly TRBD1 on 6 matching bases. V was pared by 6 bases and J by 4 bases, with 7 bases between. The V gene's germline CDR1 is SGHRS and CDR2 YFSETQ. The CDR3 loop spans 12 amino acids.

J is TRBJ2-2 and V is TRBV25-1; tentatively, D is TRBD1 (6 bases). The V and J ends lost 5 bases and 7 bases respectively, with 11 bases between them. CDR3 size: 13 residues. The V gene's germline CDR1 is MGHDK and CDR2 SYGVNS. CDR3 region: CASSPVGGGELFF. The CDR3 nucleotides read TGTGCCAGCAGTCCAGTAGGGGGCGGGGAGCTGTTTTTT.

The CDR3 loop reads CASSQYTGESNQPQHF. Here the CDR3 DNA reads TGTGCCAGCAGCCAATATACGGGAGAGAGCAATCAGCCCCAGCATTTT. The J gene is TRBJ1-5, the V gene TRBV4-2; the D is unclear. The CDR3 is 16 residues long. CDR1 LGHNA and CDR2 YNFKEQ come from the germline V gene. Trimming left V 2 bases short and J 1 base short, with 12 bases between.

This clone appeared once. The V and J genes are TRBV10-3 and TRBJ2-2, with D tentatively TRBD2 (6 bases). V was clipped by 3 bases and J by 4 bases, with 12 bases between them. CDR1 and CDR2 (germline): ENHRY, SYGVKD. This CDR3 has 15 amino acids. DNA for the CDR3: TGTGCCATCAGTGAACTAGCCCTCGGCACCGGGGAGCTGTTTTTT. Amino acid sequence: CAISELALGTGELFF.

This chain uses TRBV14 with TRBJ2-3; 9 positions match TRBD2. The germline V gene encodes CDR1 SGHDN and CDR2 FVKESK. The ends lost 2 bases at V and 3 bases at J; junction bases unmatched: 3. The CDR3 extends over 15 amino acids. Here the CDR3 reads CASSQYLAGTDTQYF. As DNA, the CDR3 is TGTGCCAGCAGCCAATATCTAGCGGGAACAGATACGCAGTATTTT. Full variable domain (remainder filled in from reference TRBV14 and TRBJ2-3): EAGVTQFPSHSVIEKGQTVTLRCDPISGHDNLYWYRRVMGKEIKFLLHFVKESKQDESGMPNNRFLAERTGGTYSTLKVQPAELEDSGVYFCASSQYLAGTDTQYFGPGTRLTVL.

V gene TRBV4-2 combines with J gene TRBJ1-4, with 7 positions matching TRBD1. The CDR3 covers 14 residues. Trimming cost V 7 bases and J 8 bases; bases outside gene matches: 10. Germline V CDR1 and CDR2: LGHNA, YNFKEQ. The CDR3 here is CASTHRGYGEKLFF. CDR3 coding DNA: TGTGCCAGCACCCACAGGGGATATGGGGAAAAACTGTTTTTT.

This chain joins TRBV5-4 and TRBJ2-7, with D maybe TRBD1 (6 bases). Germline V gene sequence: CDR1 SGHNT, CDR2 YYREEE (reference sequence). The CDR3 is 15 residues long. Trimming shortened V by 4 bases and J by 2 bases, and 16 bases separated the two germline ends. The CDR3 spells CASSVNRDPTYEQYF. CDR3 sequence (DNA): TGTGCCAGCAGCGTAAACAGGGATCCGACCTACGAGCAGTACTTC. The whole variable domain, filled in from reference TRBV5-4 and TRBJ2-7, reads ETGVTQSPTHLIKTRGQQVTLRCSSQSGHNTVSWYQQALGQGPQFIFQYYREEENGRGNFPPRFSGLQFPNYSSELNVNALELDDSALYLCASSVNRDPTYEQYFGPGTRLTVT.

This chain's CDR3 is CASGRQGGSYNSPLHF. In nucleotides, the CDR3 is TGTGCCAGCGGACGACAGGGAGGATCCTATAATTCACCCCTCCACTTT. The chain couples TRBV5-8 to TRBJ1-6; 7 positions match TRBD1. V shed 7 bases and J 1 base; nucleotides not matched to a gene: 8. CDR1 is SGHTS, CDR2 YDEGEE, per germline. The length of the CDR3 is 16 residues.

The rearrangement uses TRBV4-2 and TRBJ2-2; 8 nucleotides agree with TRBD2. The V gene end was trimmed by 0 bases and the J gene end by 5 bases; junction bases not matched to a gene: 5. CDR3 length equals 16 residues. Germline V lookup: CDR1 LGHNA, CDR2 YNFKEQ. The DNA of the CDR3 is TGTGCCAGCAGCCAAGAGGGACTAGGTGGTACCGGGGAGCTGTTTTTT. As protein: CASSQEGLGGTGELFF.

Only one count was recorded for this clone. V usage is TRBV5-6 and J usage is TRBJ1-3; the D is unclear. Trimming removed 4 bases from V and 5 bases from J, with 16 bases in between. The germline V gene encodes CDR1 SGHDT and CDR2 YYEEEE. The CDR3 contains 15 residues. The CDR3 protein is CASSLRGTLRNTIYF. CDR3 nucleotides: TGTGCCAGCAGCCTCCGGGGAACTCTAAGAAACACCATATATTTT.

This rearrangement joins TRBV7-9 to TRBJ2-7; 11 positions match TRBD1. The CDR3 length is 13 residues. Trimming removed 5 bases from V and 6 bases from J; junction bases left unmatched: 3. The germline gives CDR1 SEHNR, CDR2 FQNEAQ (reference sequence). Here the CDR3 DNA reads TGTGCCAGCAGCCCCGGGACAGGGGGCGAGCAGTACTTC. Its protein product is CASSPGTGGEQYF.

J is TRBJ1-5 and V is TRBV5-6, with TRBD1 identical over 8 bases. V was clipped by 3 bases and J by 7 bases; unmatched bases: 3. Germline assignment: CDR1 SGHDT and CDR2 YYEEEE. The length of the CDR3 is 13 residues. The CDR3, as DNA: TGTGCCAGCAGCTCGGACAGGGCCCAGCCCCAGCATTTT. Its translation is CASSSDRAQPQHF.

This clone is classed as medium-sized (0.01 to 0.1%). The same CDR3 is also encoded by other DNA sequences in this sample. This chain uses TRBV6-1 with TRBJ2-7; weak D call: TRBD2 (5 bases). Germline V CDR1 and CDR2: MNHNS, SASEGT. This CDR3 spans 13 amino acids. V shed 2 bases and J shed 3 bases, with 8 bases lying between them. CDR3 residues: CASSENGGYEQYF. In nucleotides, the CDR3 is TGTGCCAGCAGTGAAAATGGAGGCTACGAGCAGTACTTC.

The chain recombines TRBV19 with TRBJ2-1, with D maybe TRBD2 (6 bases). The germline V gene encodes CDR1 LNHDA and CDR2 SQIVND (reference sequence). V lost 5 bases to trimming and J lost 8 bases, with 13 bases between them. The CDR3 consists of 13 residues. The CDR3 sequence: CASSSPRGYEQFF. CDR3 nucleotide sequence: TGTGCCAGTAGTTCTCCGCGGGGTTATGAGCAGTTCTTC.

The chain combines TRBV6-5 with TRBJ1-1; 9 bases match TRBD1. Germline CDR1 and CDR2: MNHEY and SVGAGI. This CDR3 spans 13 amino acids. The junction had 7 bases not matched to a gene; V was cut back by 7 bases and J by 7 bases. CDR3 in DNA: TGTGCCAGCACTCCACAGGGGGCGGGTGAAGCTTTCTTT. Protein product: CASTPQGAGEAFF.